This TCR beta chain was profiled in a study of vaccination effects on CD4 cells after COVID-19. Study as a whole: Median timing of post-vaccine samples was 72 days after the second dose.

Regarding the study as a whole: Healthy vaccinees' vaccine-induced clones included only 1 of 255 that recognized common cold coronaviruses.

This clone was recorded a few times. No antigen is known for it. ViraFEST assay sequencing came after antigen-specific CD4+ T cells were expanded with viral peptide pools. Subsequent to a culture period of under twelve days, CD4+ T cells were isolated. As their vaccination, participants received two doses of either BNT162b2 or mRNA-1273. According to the study, vaccine recipients showed no prior SARS-CoV-2 infection and negative nucleocapsid antibodies. Each culture had half its medium swapped for IL-2 medium on days 3 and 7. The CDR3 spans 14 residues. Deletions cut 3 bases from V and 2 bases from J, with 7 bases between. Germline V lookup: CDR1 SGHNT, CDR2 YENEEA. Measured with immunoSEQ multiplex PCR; TCRdb has only the in-frame clones, and not every one. The sample shows roughly 70,000 clones, approximately 76% of them seen only once.

The rearrangement joins TRBV11-3 to TRBJ2-2; D gene uncertain. The origin of this receptor is a human donor who received a COVID-19 vaccine. The sample consisted of CD4+ T cells from PBMCs cultured with HCoV-OC43 spike peptides, taken after COVID-19 vaccination. Subset reported: HCoV-OC43 spike overlapping peptide pool stimulation. The CDR3: CASSFGANTGELFF. CDR3 DNA: TGTGCCAGCAGCTTCGGAGCAAACACCGGGGAGCTGTTTTTT. The full variable domain, completed using reference TRBV11-3 and TRBJ2-2, is EAGVVQSPRYKIIEKKQPVAFWCNPISGHNTLYWYLQNLGQGPELLIRYENEEAVDDSQLPKDRFSAERLKGVDSTLKIQPAELGDSAVYLCASSFGANTGELFFGEGSRLTVL.